This note documents a single TCR beta chain sequence. This sample is drawn from a study of blood T cell repertoires in COVID-19. Overall study: COVID-19 samples, acute and convalescent, were from the United States, Italy and Spain.

This CDR3 region has 15 residues. From germline, CDR1 is LGHDT and CDR2 YNNKEL (reference sequence). The V segment lost 2 bases and the J segment 0 bases; nucleotides outside the gene matches: 1. Libraries were prepared by immunoSEQ multiplex PCR; TCRdb keeps only in-frame clonotypes and omits some of them. This sample carries about 46,000 clones, around nine tenths of them seen once, and the ten largest clones take about 1.2%. Sequencing was done on a sample of peripheral blood. This receptor was taken from a man between 60 and 75 years old with acute or convalescent COVID-19. The chain recombines TRBV3-1 (or the pseudogene TRBV3-2) with TRBJ2-1; 7 nucleotides line up with TRBD1. The CDR3 DNA follows: TGTGCCAGCAGCCAACCAGGGGGCTCCTACAATGAGCAGTTCTTC. It translates to CASSQPGGSYNEQFF.